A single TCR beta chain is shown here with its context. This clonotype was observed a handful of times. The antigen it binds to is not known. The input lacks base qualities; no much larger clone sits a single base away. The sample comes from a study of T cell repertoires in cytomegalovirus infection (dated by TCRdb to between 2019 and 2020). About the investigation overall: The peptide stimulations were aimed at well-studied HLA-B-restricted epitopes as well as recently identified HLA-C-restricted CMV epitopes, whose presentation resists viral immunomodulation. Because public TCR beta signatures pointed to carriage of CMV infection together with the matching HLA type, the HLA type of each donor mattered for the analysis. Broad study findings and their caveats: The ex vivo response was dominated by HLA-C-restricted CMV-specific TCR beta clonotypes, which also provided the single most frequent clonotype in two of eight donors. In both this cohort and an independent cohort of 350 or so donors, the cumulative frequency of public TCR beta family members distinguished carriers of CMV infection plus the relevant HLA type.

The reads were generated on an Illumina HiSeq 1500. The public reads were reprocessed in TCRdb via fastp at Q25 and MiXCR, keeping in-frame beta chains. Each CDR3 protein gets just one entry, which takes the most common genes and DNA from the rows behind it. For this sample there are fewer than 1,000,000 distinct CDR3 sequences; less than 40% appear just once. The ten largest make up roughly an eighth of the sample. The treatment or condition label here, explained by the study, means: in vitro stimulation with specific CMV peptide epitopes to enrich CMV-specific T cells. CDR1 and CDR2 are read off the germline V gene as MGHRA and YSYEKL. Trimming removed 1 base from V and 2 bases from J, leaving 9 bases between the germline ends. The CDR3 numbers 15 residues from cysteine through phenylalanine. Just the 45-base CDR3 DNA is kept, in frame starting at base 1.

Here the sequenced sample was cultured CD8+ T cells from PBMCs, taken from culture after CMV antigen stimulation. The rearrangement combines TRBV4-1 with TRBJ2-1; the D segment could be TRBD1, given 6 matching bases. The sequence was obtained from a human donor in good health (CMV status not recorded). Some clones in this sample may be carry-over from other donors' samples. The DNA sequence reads TGCGCCAGCAGCCAAGCAGGGGAACCCTACAATGAGCAGTTCTTC. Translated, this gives CASSQAGEPYNEQFF.